The 27 T cell receptor beta chains given below trace back to one sample, sequenced in a study of blood T cell repertoires in COVID-19. Generated by immunoSEQ multiplex PCR, the TCRdb table keeps only in-frame clones and is missing some. The sample records approximately 210,000 clones, roughly 90% being singletons. Sequencing input: peripheral blood. These receptors all come from a woman aged 40 to 50 with acute or convalescent COVID-19.

The chain carries TRBV5-1 and TRBJ2-5; 7 positions agree with TRBD1. CDR3 size: 15 residues. Trimming at V came to 4 bases and at J to 2 bases, leaving 8 bases not matched to a gene. In germline, CDR1 is SGHRS, CDR2 YFSETQ. CDR3 sequence reads: CASSQTPGQQETQYF. The DNA of the CDR3 is TGCGCCAGCAGCCAAACTCCGGGACAGCAAGAGACCCAGTACTTC.

This chain uses TRBV5-6 with TRBJ1-1, with a weak D call TRBD1 (5 bases). Trimming removed 2 bases at V and 10 bases at J, with 12 bases between. The CDR3 consists of 12 residues. Germline CDR1 SGHDT, CDR2 YYEEEE. The CDR3 DNA sequence: TGTGCCAGCAGCTTACAGGTGGGCCGAGCTTTCTTT. Its translation is CASSLQVGRAFF.

The chain's CDR3 is CSALTGAGNTIYF. The CDR3 DNA is TGCAGCGCTTTAACAGGGGCTGGAAACACCATATATTTT. The genes are TRBV29-1 and TRBJ1-3, with 7 bases fitting TRBD1. Germline assignment: CDR1 SQVTM and CDR2 ANQGSEA. After removal of 7 bases from V and 2 bases from J, the junction contained 5 bases not matched to a gene. This CDR3 contains 13 residues.

This chain links TRBV9 with TRBJ1-5; D unclear. Trimming took 0 bases from V and 6 from J, leaving 7 bases between them. The CDR3 contains 13 residues. Germline loops: CDR1 SGDLS, CDR2 YYNGEE. The CDR3 DNA is TGTGCCAGCAGCGTAGACAGCCTTCAGCCCCAGCATTTT. Protein sequence: CASSVDSLQPQHF.

The gene calls are TRBV5-1 and TRBJ2-3; 9 nucleotides agree with TRBD1. The junction had 6 bases not matched to a gene; V was cut back by 4 bases and J by 3 bases. The CDR3 contains 15 residues. The V gene's germline CDR1 is SGHRS and CDR2 YFSETQ. The CDR3: CASSLTGGRTDTQYF. The CDR3 DNA reads TGCGCCAGCAGCCTCACAGGGGGCAGAACAGATACGCAGTATTTT.

V is TRBV5-1 and J is TRBJ2-5; 7 bases align to TRBD2. Germline loops: CDR1 SGHRS, CDR2 YFSETQ. CDR3 length equals 14 residues. V dropped 5 bases and J dropped 2; count of bases not matched to a gene: 6. The DNA for the CDR3 is TGCGCCAGCAGGCCCCCGGGACTACAAGAGACCCAGTACTTC. Encoded protein: CASRPPGLQETQYF.

The chain carries TRBV2 and TRBJ1-3; maybe TRBD1 (5 bases). The CDR3 is made up of 15 amino acids. The ends were cut back, 1 base at V and 3 bases at J, with 10 bases in the middle. The germline V gene has CDR1 SNHLY and CDR2 FYNNEI. In nucleotides, the CDR3 is TGTGCCAGCAGTGAAGTCCACAGGAGTGGAAACACCATATATTTT. Translation gives CASSEVHRSGNTIYF.

Here the CDR3 DNA reads TGTGCCAGCAGCTTGGGCGGGGTTCAGCCCCAGCATTTT. Translating it yields CASSLGGVQPQHF. The chain combines TRBV5-6 with TRBJ1-5; D is uncertain. The CDR3 is 13 amino acids. Trimming removed 0 bases from V and 6 bases from J, with 7 bases in between. Germline loops: CDR1 SGHDT, CDR2 YYEEEE.

J is TRBJ1-1 and V is TRBV6-5; a weak D match, TRBD1 (5 bases). V was clipped by 7 bases and J by 5 bases, with 17 bases between them. This CDR3 is built from 14 residues. Germline values: CDR1 MNHEY, CDR2 SVGAGI. The CDR3 DNA reads as TGTGCCAGCAATCACGGGGGGGAAGGAACTGAAGCTTTCTTT. Translated, it gives CASNHGGEGTEAFF.

The V gene is TRBV6-2 or TRBV6-3, the J gene TRBJ2-1; 7 positions match TRBD2. This CDR3 is 15 amino acids long. J lost 6 bases, V lost 5 bases, and 10 bases had no gene match. Germline values: CDR1 MNHEY, CDR2 SVGEGT. The CDR3 reads CASSALAAGFNEQFF. As DNA, the CDR3 is TGTGCCAGCAGTGCGCTAGCGGCGGGGTTCAATGAGCAGTTCTTC.

CDR3 sequence (DNA): TGTGCCAGTAATCGGGACAGGGGGCCCACTGAAGCTTTCTTT. Its protein is CASNRDRGPTEAFF. The V gene is TRBV19, the J gene TRBJ1-1; TRBD1 matches 12 bases. J gave up 4 bases and V 7 bases, and 4 bases lay outside the gene matches. CDR1 is LNHDA, CDR2 SQIVND, per germline (reference sequence). CDR3 length equals 14 residues.

This clone was recorded a few times. The chain joins TRBV9 to TRBJ1-6; D gene unclear. The CDR3 spans 13 residues. The ends were cut back, 0 bases at V and 12 bases at J, with 10 bases in the middle. Germline assignment: CDR1 SGDLS and CDR2 YYNGEE. CDR3: CASSVGFLEPLHF. CDR3 nucleotides: TGTGCCAGCAGCGTAGGGTTTTTAGAACCCCTCCACTTT.

The gene calls are TRBV10-2 and TRBJ1-1; no firm D call. V gave up 6 bases and J gave up 3 bases, with 11 bases separating them. Germline-derived CDR1 and CDR2 are WSHSY and SAAADI. The CDR3 has 13 amino acids. CDR3 loop: CASSYRYDTEAFF. The DNA for the CDR3 is TGCGCCAGCAGCTACAGATATGACACTGAAGCTTTCTTT.

The chain is built from TRBV25-1 and TRBJ1-2, with 9 bases identical to TRBD1. Trimming removed 8 bases from V and 4 bases from J; junction bases left unmatched: 5. The germline CDR1 and CDR2 sequences are MGHDK and SYGVNS. This CDR3 is built from 13 residues. The CDR3 region has the DNA TGTGCCAGCTCGGGACAGGGAAGCTATGGCTACACCTTC. Translated: CASSGQGSYGYTF.

This chain connects TRBV6-5 to TRBJ2-5; 13 bases map to TRBD2. The germline gives CDR1 MNHEY, CDR2 SVGAGI. The CDR3 has 14 amino acids. The V segment lost 8 bases and the J segment 2 bases; nucleotides outside the gene matches: 2. In DNA form, the CDR3 reads TGTGCCAGCTCACTAGCGGGGGGGCAAGAGACCCAGTACTTC. Its translation: CASSLAGGQETQYF.

As regards this clone: Other DNA sequences in the sample encode the same CDR3. As DNA, the CDR3 is TGTGCCAGCAGCGGACAGGGGGCGAACACCGGGGAGCTGTTTTTT. This encodes CASSGQGANTGELFF. This chain links TRBV2 with TRBJ2-2; TRBD1 agrees at 10 bases. Germline CDR1 reads SNHLY; CDR2 reads FYNNEI. The CDR3 is 15 residues long. Unmatched junction bases numbered 1, after V lost 6 bases and J lost 0 bases.

The gene calls are TRBV6-6 and TRBJ2-5; weak D call: TRBD2 (5 bases). Germline CDR1 MNHNY, CDR2 SVGAGI (reference sequence). The CDR3 is made up of 13 amino acids. V was shortened by 6 bases and J by 1 base, with 9 bases between the two germline ends. The CDR3 DNA reads as TGTGCCAGCAGCTTAGCGACCCAAGAGACCCAGTACTTC. Its translation: CASSLATQETQYF.

The table lists this clone with a count of one. The chain uses TRBV9 and TRBJ2-2; a possible D gene is TRBD2 (5 bases). The V gene's germline CDR1 is SGDLS and CDR2 YYNGEE. Deletions cut 0 bases from V and 4 bases from J, with 10 bases between. The CDR3 contains 15 residues. The CDR3 bases are TGTGCCAGCAGCGTAGCGGGGAAACTCACCGGGGAGCTGTTTTTT. It encodes CASSVAGKLTGELFF.

This clone showed up just a few times. V gene TRBV19 combines with J gene TRBJ1-6, with D unclear. Germline CDR1 reads LNHDA; CDR2 reads SQIVND (reference sequence). This CDR3 is built from 13 residues. V was pared by 5 bases and J by 8 bases, with 10 bases between. The CDR3 coding sequence is TGTGCCAGTAGTCTCGGGTTGGATTCACCCCTCCACTTT. It is translated as CASSLGLDSPLHF.

The chain carries TRBV13 and TRBJ1-4, with TRBD1 as a possible D gene (5 bases). The CDR3 loop spans 15 amino acids. The V gene's germline CDR1 is PRHDT and CDR2 FYEKMQ (reference sequence). V was pared by 0 bases and J by 10 bases, with 15 bases between. CDR3 in amino acids: CASSLGPAAGGKLFF. CDR3 coding DNA: TGTGCCAGCAGCTTAGGCCCGGCCGCGGGGGGAAAACTGTTTTTT.

J is TRBJ1-5 and V is TRBV19; 9 nucleotides agree with TRBD1. Losses at the gene ends were 6 bases for V and 6 bases for J; bases not matched to a gene: 15. Germline V lookup: CDR1 LNHDA, CDR2 SQIVND (reference sequence). The CDR3 is made up of 17 amino acids. The CDR3 sequence is CASSPGTGTRTSQPQHF. The CDR3 nucleotides are TGTGCCAGTAGCCCTGGGACAGGGACCCGTACTAGTCAGCCCCAGCATTTT. Full variable domain (outside the CDR3, taken from reference TRBV19 and TRBJ1-5): DGGITQSPKYLFRKEGQNVTLSCEQNLNHDAMYWYRQDPGQGLRLIYYSQIVNDFQKGDIAEGYSVSREKKESFPLTVTSAQKNPTAFYLCASSPGTGTRTSQPQHFGDGTRLSIL.

The genes are TRBV19 and TRBJ2-5; D uncertain. Per germline, CDR1 LNHDA and CDR2 SQIVND (reference sequence). The CDR3 has 13 residues. Trimming pared 9 bases from V and 3 bases from J, leaving 14 bases between. CDR3 sequence: CASNSVPEETQYF. Written as DNA, the CDR3 is TGTGCCAGCAATTCGGTGCCGGAAGAGACCCAGTACTTC.

Only one count was recorded for this clone. This rearrangement joins TRBV29-1 to TRBJ2-6; TRBD1 aligns across 9 bases. This CDR3 is 16 amino acids long. Germline V CDR1 and CDR2: SQVTM, ANQGSEA. V gave up 6 bases and J gave up 0 bases; unmatched junction bases: 6. CDR3 region: CSVPGTGNSGANVLTF. As DNA, the CDR3 is TGCAGCGTCCCCGGGACAGGGAACTCTGGGGCCAACGTCCTGACTTTC.

V gene TRBV4-2 combines with J gene TRBJ2-3; D is uncertain. The V gene's germline CDR1 is LGHNA and CDR2 YNFKEQ. The CDR3 runs 16 residues. Trimming removed 3 bases from V and 2 bases from J, with 15 bases in between. CDR3 amino acids: CASSQLQPTPTDTQYF. CDR3 DNA: TGTGCCAGCAGCCAGTTACAACCGACACCCACAGATACGCAGTATTTT.

The chain carries TRBV5-6 and TRBJ2-5; 7 bases align to TRBD2. Germline V gene sequence: CDR1 SGHDT, CDR2 YYEEEE. The V and J ends lost 4 bases and 4 bases, in that order; junction bases with no gene match: 10. The CDR3 is 15 amino acids. The CDR3 protein is CASSLRAGTGETQYF. The CDR3 DNA reads as TGTGCCAGCAGCCTGAGAGCGGGGACGGGAGAGACCCAGTACTTC.

CDR3 sequence reads: CASSPGTSGGDNTGELFF. The CDR3 DNA reads TGTGCCAGTAGTCCTGGGACTAGCGGGGGGGACAACACCGGGGAGCTGTTTTTT. The rearrangement joins TRBV19 to TRBJ2-2; TRBD2 matches at 16 bases. The CDR3 spans 18 residues. The V segment lost 5 bases and the J segment 2 bases; nucleotides outside the gene matches: 5. Germline V gene sequence: CDR1 LNHDA, CDR2 SQIVND (reference sequence).

In this sample, this clone turned up once. The rearrangement uses TRBV4-1 and TRBJ2-3; 7 positions agree with TRBD2. Per the germline V gene, CDR1 is MGHRA and CDR2 is YSYEKL. V trimming: 3 bases; J trimming: 2 bases; junction bases outside the gene matches: 8. The CDR3 length is 16 residues. The CDR3: CASSHLPGGVTDTQYF. CDR3 nucleotide sequence: TGCGCCAGCAGCCACTTACCGGGGGGAGTCACAGATACGCAGTATTTT.